The 14 T cell receptor beta chains below come from one sample, sequenced in a study of cytomegalovirus exposure and HLA in healthy donors. Sequenced by immunoSEQ multiplex PCR; TCRdb stores in-frame clones only, minus some. Here the sample spans fewer than 400,000 clones, around 86% being singletons. Sequenced input: PBMCs. The receptors here all came from a young woman in good health and CMV-seronegative.

This rearrangement joins TRBV10-1 to TRBJ2-7; tentatively, D is TRBD1 (5 bases). V shed 7 bases and J shed 0 bases, with 13 bases lying between them. The germline V gene has CDR1 WNHNN and CDR2 SYGVQD (reference sequence). This CDR3 contains 14 residues. CDR3 region: CASTPSRVSYEQYF. The CDR3 DNA follows: TGCGCCAGCACCCCAAGCAGGGTCTCCTACGAGCAGTACTTC.

The V and J genes are TRBV7-2 and TRBJ1-1; unclear D gene. Germline V CDR1 and CDR2: SGHTA, FQGNSA. CDR3 length equals 13 residues. V gave up 8 bases and J gave up 1 base, with 11 bases separating them. The CDR3 region is CASQNAENTEAFF. The CDR3 nucleotides are TGTGCCAGCCAGAACGCAGAGAACACTGAAGCTTTCTTT.

This chain uses TRBV18 with TRBJ1-5, with 7 positions matching TRBD1. Trimming at V came to 4 bases and at J to 8 bases, leaving 8 bases not matched to a gene. Germline lookup yields CDR1 KGHSH and CDR2 LQKENI. The CDR3 loop spans 14 amino acids. The CDR3 region is CASSQRQGVEPQHF. The CDR3 nucleotides read TGTGCCAGCTCACAGAGACAGGGAGTAGAGCCCCAGCATTTT. Full variable domain (rest looked up from reference TRBV18 and TRBJ1-5): NAGVMQNPRHLVRRRGQEARLRCSPMKGHSHVYWYRQLPEEGLKFMVYLQKENIIDESGMPKERFSAEFPKEGPSILRIQQVVRGDSAAYFCASSQRQGVEPQHFGDGTRLSIL.

The gene calls are TRBV28 and TRBJ2-5; D unresolved. This CDR3 contains 11 residues. V lost 3 bases to trimming and J lost 4 bases, with 3 bases between them. Germline V CDR1 and CDR2: MDHEN, SYDVKM. CDR3 DNA: TGTGCCAGCAGTTTCTCAGAGACCCAGTACTTC. This encodes CASSFSETQYF.

The J gene is TRBJ2-3, the V gene TRBV5-1, with TRBD1 as a possible D gene (6 bases). V was clipped by 6 bases and J by 0 bases, with 14 bases between them. From germline, CDR1 is SGHRS and CDR2 YFSETQ. The length of the CDR3 is 15 residues. This CDR3 is CASNGGGTSTDTQYF. CDR3 coding DNA: TGCGCCAGCAATGGGGGCGGAACTAGCACAGATACGCAGTATTTT. Drawing the rest from reference TRBV5-1 and TRBJ2-3, the complete variable domain is KAGVTQTPRYLIKTRGQQVTLSCSPISGHRSVSWYQQTPGQGLQFLFEYFSETQRNKGNFPGRFSGRQFSNSRSEMNVSTLELGDSALYLCASNGGGTSTDTQYFGPGTRLTVL.

This chain links TRBV27 with TRBJ2-5, with D perhaps matching TRBD2 (6 bases). Per germline, CDR1 MNHEY and CDR2 SMNVEV (reference sequence). V shed 6 bases and J shed 2 bases, with 16 bases lying between them. The length of the CDR3 is 15 residues. CDR3 sequence reads: CASSPAVAEQETQYF. The CDR3 DNA follows: TGTGCCAGCAGCCCCGCCGTAGCGGAACAAGAGACCCAGTACTTC.

CDR3 in amino acids: CASSPAPGQAYEQYF. The CDR3 nucleotides read TGTGCCAGCAGCCCAGCCCCGGGACAAGCCTACGAGCAGTACTTC. The V gene is TRBV9, the J gene TRBJ2-7; a possible D gene is TRBD1 (6 bases). Per the germline V gene, CDR1 is SGDLS and CDR2 is YYNGEE. Trimming pared 4 bases from V and 2 bases from J, leaving 16 bases between. The CDR3 totals 15 residues.

V is TRBV2 and J is TRBJ2-1; a weak D match, TRBD1 (6 bases). The CDR3 spans 12 residues. The V gene's germline CDR1 is SNHLY and CDR2 FYNNEI. The CDR3 bases are TGTGCACAGGGTCTGGGGTACAATGAGCAGTTCTTC. Its translation is CAQGLGYNEQFF.

The chain links TRBV9 to TRBJ1-1, with D hard to call. Trimming left V 4 bases short and J 8 bases short, with 18 bases between. The CDR3 has 14 residues. Germline-derived CDR1 and CDR2 are SGDLS and YYNGEE. DNA of the CDR3: TGTGCCAGCAGCCCACGTTCGGAGGGTAGAGAAGCTTTCTTT. Translating gives CASSPRSEGREAFF.

The CDR3 DNA is TGTGCCAGCAGTTTCAAGAACACCGGGGAGCTGTTTTTT. Protein product: CASSFKNTGELFF. The V and J genes are TRBV28 and TRBJ2-2; D not certain. Trimming removed 3 bases at V and 1 base at J, with 3 bases between. Germline V lookup: CDR1 MDHEN, CDR2 SYDVKM. This CDR3 has 13 amino acids.

The chain recombines TRBV7-8 with TRBJ2-7; TRBD2 agrees at 11 bases. V was clipped by 4 bases and J by 0 bases; unmatched bases: 11. The germline V gene has CDR1 SGHVS and CDR2 FQNEAQ. The CDR3 loop spans 18 amino acids. The CDR3 bases are TGTGCCAGCAGCTACTTCCGCATAGCGGGAGGGGCCTCCTACGAGCAGTACTTC. Protein sequence: CASSYFRIAGGASYEQYF.

CDR3 region: CASSVPRHSTDTQYF. CDR3 nucleotides: TGTGCCAGCAGTGTCCCGCGACACAGCACAGATACGCAGTATTTT. V is TRBV7-2 and J is TRBJ2-3; no clear D gene. The CDR3 extends over 15 amino acids. The V and J ends lost 6 bases and 0 bases respectively, with 13 bases between them. In germline, CDR1 is SGHTA, CDR2 FQGNSA.

This clone was detected a few times. The rearrangement uses TRBV25-1 and TRBJ2-7, with a tentative D call TRBD1 (6 bases). Germline V gives CDR1 MGHDK, CDR2 SYGVNS. V lost 8 bases and J 3 bases, leaving 8 bases between the germline ends. The CDR3 has 11 residues. The CDR3 DNA follows: TGTGCCAGCGGGACAAGCTACGAGCAGTACTTC. It yields the protein CASGTSYEQYF.

The chain is built from TRBV7-9 and TRBJ2-7; 10 positions match TRBD1. Germline CDR1 reads SEHNR; CDR2 reads FQNEAQ (reference sequence). This CDR3 has 15 amino acids. V shed 3 bases, J shed 6 bases, and the junction held 8 bases outside the gene matches. DNA of the CDR3: TGTGCCAGCAGCTTGCAACTCGGGACAGGGGCCGAGCAGTACTTC. Amino acid sequence: CASSLQLGTGAEQYF.